What follows describes a single T cell receptor (beta chain). Its antigen is undetermined. One entry per CDR3 protein results from TCRdb running MiXCR on the 5' RACE reads. The sample comprises 700,000 to 1,000,000 distinct CDR3 sequences, approximately 12% of which are singletons, and less than 0.65% rests with the top ten. Germline assignment: CDR1 ENHRY and CDR2 SYGVKD. The V end lost 5 bases, the J end lost 4 bases, and 9 bases lay between the germline ends. The CDR3 is made up of 12 amino acids. The entry originates in a study of CD8 T cells in ankylosing spondylitis. Study-wide findings and caveats: Disease-linked clones reportedly concentrated significantly in matched ankylosing spondylitis synovial fluid. What seemed typical of ankylosing spondylitis blood was a TCR beta motif built from about 8 highly homologous variants.

The rearrangement joins TRBV10-3 to TRBJ2-7; D is ambiguous. The sequence came from a male donor with ankylosing spondylitis. Sequenced: blood, either unsorted or a sorted T cell fraction (not recorded which). CDR3 loop: CAISPALYEQYF. The CDR3 region has the DNA TGTGCCATCAGTCCCGCCCTTTACGAGCAGTACTTC.